Shown below are 14 T cell receptor beta chains from a single sample sequenced in a study of blood T cell repertoires in COVID-19. The protocol was immunoSEQ multiplex PCR, while the TCRdb copy is restricted to in-frame clones and leaves out a portion. The profile shows some 73,000 clones, about 80% of them singletons. Material for sequencing was peripheral blood. These receptors all come from a human donor in a cohort sampled during active COVID-19.

The chain is built from TRBV4-1 and TRBJ1-1; D is uncertain. Trimming removed 1 base at V and 5 bases at J, with 11 bases between. CDR3 length: 14 amino acids. The V gene's germline CDR1 is MGHRA and CDR2 YSYEKL. CDR3 region: CASSQGVRKTEAFF. The CDR3 nucleotides are TGCGCCAGCAGCCAAGGTGTCAGGAAAACTGAAGCTTTCTTT.

This sequence joins TRBV3-1 (or the pseudogene TRBV3-2) and TRBJ2-3, with 11 bases matching TRBD2. The CDR3 sequence is 17 residues long. With 2 bases clipped from V and 2 bases from J, the junction kept 6 bases outside the gene matches. Germline loops: CDR1 LGHDT, CDR2 YNNKEL (reference sequence). The CDR3 loop reads CASSQRATSGATDTQYF. In DNA, the CDR3 is TGTGCCAGCAGCCAAAGGGCGACTAGCGGGGCCACAGATACGCAGTATTTT.

V gene TRBV5-1 combines with J gene TRBJ1-6; maybe TRBD1 (6 bases). The CDR3 consists of 16 residues. V was clipped by 4 bases and J by 0 bases, with 11 bases between them. From germline, CDR1 is SGHRS and CDR2 YFSETQ. This CDR3 reads CASSLTGSSYNSPLHF. The CDR3 DNA reads TGCGCCAGCAGCCTTACAGGGAGCTCCTATAATTCACCCCTCCACTTT. Full variable domain (rest looked up from reference TRBV5-1 and TRBJ1-6): KAGVTQTPRYLIKTRGQQVTLSCSPISGHRSVSWYQQTPGQGLQFLFEYFSETQRNKGNFPGRFSGRQFSNSRSEMNVSTLELGDSALYLCASSLTGSSYNSPLHFGNGTRLTVT.

The chain is built from TRBV5-1 and TRBJ1-2, with a weak D call TRBD1 (5 bases). The CDR3 is 15 residues long. Trimming shortened V by 0 bases and J by 6 bases, and 15 bases separated the two germline ends. Germline loops: CDR1 SGHRS, CDR2 YFSETQ. The CDR3 nucleotides read TGCGCCAGCAGCTTGGGGCAGGGACTGGGAGATGGCTACACCTTC. Amino acids: CASSLGQGLGDGYTF.

The rearrangement joins TRBV7-9 to TRBJ1-1; D gene unclear. Trimming removed 5 bases from V and 4 bases from J, with 17 bases in between. CDR1 SEHNR and CDR2 FQNEAQ come from the germline V gene (reference sequence). There are 15 residues in the CDR3. CDR3 bases: TGTGCCAGCAGCCGCGCCCTTCGCAACAGCACTGAAGCTTTCTTT. Residues: CASSRALRNSTEAFF.

The gene calls are TRBV6-6 and TRBJ1-6; weak D call: TRBD1 (6 bases). The CDR3 consists of 15 residues. The V gene lost 5 bases and the J gene lost 10 bases, with 18 bases spanning the gap. Germline V gene sequence: CDR1 MNHNY, CDR2 SVGAGI (reference sequence). The CDR3 DNA sequence: TGTGCCAGCAGTCCCATGGACAGTTGGGGATCACCCCTCCACTTT. It codes for CASSPMDSWGSPLHF.

The genes are TRBV6-2 or TRBV6-3 and TRBJ2-5, with 11 bases that match TRBD2. Per the germline V gene, CDR1 is MNHEY and CDR2 is SVGEGT. The CDR3 runs 18 residues. V shed 2 bases, J shed 1 base, and the junction held 9 bases outside the gene matches. The CDR3 loop is CASSYPGLADIIQETQYF. DNA of the CDR3: TGTGCCAGCAGTTACCCGGGACTAGCGGACATTATCCAAGAGACCCAGTACTTC.

The sample holds one count of this clone. The rearrangement joins TRBV15 to TRBJ2-1; 11 bases are shared with TRBD1. Germline assignment: CDR1 LNHNV and CDR2 YYDKDF (reference sequence). Trimming took 4 bases from V and 6 from J; bases not matched to a gene: 5. This CDR3 spans 15 amino acids. The CDR3 sequence: CATSIGQGAANEQFF. CDR3 in DNA: TGTGCCACCAGCATTGGACAGGGGGCGGCCAATGAGCAGTTCTTC.

V gene TRBV10-3 combines with J gene TRBJ2-7, with TRBD2 as a possible D gene (7 bases). With 8 bases removed from V and 2 bases from J, the gap between germline ends came to 10 bases. CDR1 ENHRY and CDR2 SYGVKD come from the germline V gene. The CDR3 consists of 12 residues. The CDR3 protein is CAIAGATYEQYF. In nucleotides, the CDR3 is TGTGCCATCGCGGGGGCTACCTACGAGCAGTACTTC.

The CDR3: CASSLLAVTSYEQYF. The CDR3 DNA reads as TGTGCCAGCAGCCTACTAGCGGTGACATCCTACGAGCAGTACTTC. The chain couples TRBV7-3 to TRBJ2-7, with TRBD2 identical over 8 bases. Germline CDR1 is SGHTA and CDR2 is FQGTGA. The CDR3 loop spans 15 amino acids. V trimming: 5 bases; J trimming: 1 base; junction bases outside the gene matches: 7.

The V and J genes are TRBV4-1 and TRBJ2-2; TRBD1 matches 7 bases. Germline V gene data show CDR1 as MGHRA and CDR2 as YSYEKL. V gave up 1 base and J gave up 1 base; unmatched junction bases: 3. CDR3 length: 16 amino acids. DNA of the CDR3: TGCGCCAGCAGCCAAGTGAGGACAGGGAACACCGGGGAGCTGTTTTTT. Its translation: CASSQVRTGNTGELFF.

The CDR3 loop reads CASGSIQGRNSPLHF. The DNA of the CDR3 is TGTGCCAGCGGATCAATACAGGGGCGGAATTCACCCCTCCACTTT. The chain uses TRBV5-6 and TRBJ1-6, with 7 positions matching TRBD1. Germline-derived CDR1 and CDR2 are SGHDT and YYEEEE. The trim removed 7 bases at V and 7 bases at J, leaving 11 bases unmatched. This CDR3 spans 15 amino acids.

The V and J genes are TRBV5-6 and TRBJ1-2; TRBD1 agrees at 8 bases. This CDR3 is 16 amino acids long. The junction had 12 bases not matched to a gene; V was cut back by 4 bases and J by 4 bases. CDR1 is SGHDT, CDR2 YYEEEE, per germline. This chain's CDR3 is CASSPRDRSFFYGYTF. CDR3 nucleotide sequence: TGTGCCAGCAGCCCCCGGGACAGGAGTTTCTTCTATGGCTACACCTTC.

The chain links TRBV6-6 to TRBJ2-5; TRBD2 matches 7 bases. V was pared by 6 bases and J by 1 base, with 2 bases of the junction left unmatched. This CDR3 has 13 amino acids. CDR1 and CDR2 (germline): MNHNY, SVGAGI (reference sequence). The CDR3 DNA reads TGTGCCAGCAGGGCGGGGGTCCAAGAGACCCAGTACTTC. Protein product: CASRAGVQETQYF.